This T cell receptor (beta chain) stems from a study of monozygotic twins with inflammatory bowel disease. TCRdb re-called the 5' RACE reads; every CDR3 protein appears as one record, without DNA. This table holds roughly 330,000 distinct CDR3 sequences. Germline V gene data show CDR1 as SQVTM and CDR2 as ANQGSEA. The CDR3 extends over 14 amino acids. This chain connects TRBV29-1 to TRBJ2-7; TCRdb names TRBD1, which stays unverified in the absence of DNA. The origin of this receptor is a human donor with ulcerative colitis or Crohn's disease, or a healthy co-twin of an affected twin (not recorded which). The sequencing sample was made of blood. This CDR3 is CSVGGQGSSYEQYF.